The 21 T cell receptor beta chains given below trace back to one sample, sequenced in a study of human T cells and chemical hapten exposure. As for time point: patch test 3, about 24 weeks after DPC sensitization. Noted treatment: therapeutic diphenylcyclopropenone sensitization with weekly scalp DPC. MiXCR, run by TCRdb on the RACE reads, gives a single entry per CDR3 protein. Of around 85,000 distinct CDR3 sequences in the sample, around 13% are singletons; the top ten hold approximately 5.2%. The source material was whole blood, sampled in connection with sensitization to the hapten diphenylcyclopropenone (DPC). All receptors come from a woman aged 50 to 60 with alopecia areata. Some clones in this sample may be carry-over from other donors' samples.

This clonotype occurred many times. The chain combines TRBV30 with TRBJ1-1, with TRBD1 identical over 10 bases. The junction had 3 bases not matched to a gene; V was cut back by 5 bases and J by 6 bases. CDR1 is GTSNPN, CDR2 SVGIG, per germline (reference sequence). The CDR3 runs 12 residues. In nucleotides, the CDR3 is TGTGCCTGGGTAGACAGGGGGCCTGAAGCTTTCTTT. It encodes CAWVDRGPEAFF.

The table lists this clonotype with many counts. The V call is TRBV7-8, the J call TRBJ1-2; D is unclear. Per germline, CDR1 SGHVS and CDR2 FQNEAQ. V lost 5 bases to trimming and J lost 2 bases, with 6 bases between them. This CDR3 is 12 amino acids long. CDR3 sequence reads: CASSPENYGYTF. The CDR3 DNA is TGTGCCAGCAGCCCAGAGAACTATGGCTACACCTTC.

The genes are TRBV6-2 or TRBV6-3 and TRBJ1-1, with 9 nucleotides matching TRBD1. Per the germline V gene, CDR1 is MNHEY and CDR2 is SVGEGT. The CDR3 consists of 13 residues. Germline trimming cut 6 bases from V and 2 bases from J; bases unmatched to any gene: 1. In DNA, the CDR3 is TGTGCCAGCAGGACAGGGGGAAACACTGAAGCTTTCTTT. Amino acid sequence: CASRTGGNTEAFF.

This clonotype was detected ten times or more. The chain employs TRBV5-4 and TRBJ1-1; the match to TRBD1 covers 7 bases. The junction had 15 bases not matched to a gene; V was cut back by 9 bases and J by 1 base. The CDR3 is 16 residues long. The germline gives CDR1 SGHNT, CDR2 YYREEE (reference sequence). This CDR3 reads CATREGTDSQNTEAFF. In nucleotides, the CDR3 is TGTGCCACCAGAGAGGGGACAGACTCGCAGAACACTGAAGCTTTCTTT.

Only a few counts were recorded for this clonotype. J is TRBJ2-1 and V is TRBV3-1; D remains unclear. V was trimmed by 0 bases and J by 9 bases, leaving 9 bases between them. The CDR3 extends over 13 amino acids. The germline V gene encodes CDR1 LGHDT and CDR2 YNNKEL (reference sequence). This CDR3 reads CASSQDPWREQFF. In DNA form, the CDR3 reads TGTGCCAGCAGCCAAGATCCGTGGCGTGAGCAGTTCTTC.

V is TRBV12-3 or TRBV12-4 and J is TRBJ2-1; 12 nucleotides line up with TRBD2. The CDR3 loop spans 14 amino acids. V shed 5 bases and J 7 bases; nucleotides not matched to a gene: 3. Here the CDR3 reads CASSLGLAGNEQFF. CDR3 coding DNA: TGTGCCAGCAGTCTTGGACTAGCGGGGAATGAGCAGTTCTTC.

This clonotype has a handful of counts. This CDR3 reads CSAITLSGSIYEQYF. DNA of the CDR3: TGCAGTGCTATCACTCTTAGCGGGAGTATCTACGAGCAGTACTTC. The chain recombines TRBV20-1 with TRBJ2-7; 9 positions agree with TRBD2. The V gene end was trimmed by 4 bases and the J gene end by 3 bases; junction bases not matched to a gene: 10. Germline CDR1 is DFQATT and CDR2 is SNEGSKA (reference sequence). The CDR3 is 15 residues long.

The chain combines TRBV15 with TRBJ2-7; D is ambiguous. The germline gives CDR1 LNHNV, CDR2 YYDKDF (reference sequence). The CDR3 totals 13 residues. Trimming took off 0 bases at V and 2 bases at J, with 5 bases between the two ends. CDR3 sequence reads: CATSRDQAYEQYF. The CDR3 DNA is TGTGCCACCAGCAGAGATCAAGCCTACGAGCAGTACTTC.

J is TRBJ1-5 and V is TRBV30; D is undetermined. Germline loops: CDR1 GTSNPN, CDR2 SVGIG (reference sequence). Trimming removed 2 bases from V and 6 bases from J, with 11 bases in between. The CDR3 totals 13 residues. CDR3 sequence reads: CAWSPGGRQPQHF. The CDR3 region has the DNA TGTGCCTGGAGTCCCGGTGGGCGTCAGCCCCAGCATTTT.

The V gene is TRBV5-1, the J gene TRBJ1-4; D remains unclear. The CDR3 has 13 residues. Germline values: CDR1 SGHRS, CDR2 YFSETQ. The ends were cut back, 5 bases at V and 4 bases at J, with 9 bases in the middle. This CDR3 is CASRRGNNEKLFF. The CDR3 bases are TGCGCCAGCAGGAGAGGGAATAATGAAAAACTGTTTTTT. Full variable domain (remainder filled in from reference TRBV5-1 and TRBJ1-4): KAGVTQTPRYLIKTRGQQVTLSCSPISGHRSVSWYQQTPGQGLQFLFEYFSETQRNKGNFPGRFSGRQFSNSRSEMNVSTLELGDSALYLCASRRGNNEKLFFGSGTQLSVL.

This clonotype was recorded many times. This CDR3 reads CASSPPKGHNEQFF. CDR3 in DNA: TGTGCCAGCAGCCCCCCCAAGGGCCACAATGAGCAGTTCTTC. V gene TRBV7-9 combines with J gene TRBJ2-1; no reliable D call. The CDR3 is 14 amino acids. Trimming stripped 5 bases from V and 5 bases from J, with 13 bases between. From germline, CDR1 is SEHNR and CDR2 FQNEAQ (reference sequence).

This clonotype was observed a handful of times. CDR3 region: CSAGTDRHGQPQHF. DNA for the CDR3: TGCAGTGCTGGGACTGACAGGCATGGTCAGCCCCAGCATTTT. V is TRBV20-1 and J is TRBJ1-5, with D possibly matching TRBD1 (6 bases). The germline V gene encodes CDR1 DFQATT and CDR2 SNEGSKA (reference sequence). V was trimmed by 5 bases and J by 6 bases, leaving 17 bases between them. The CDR3 contains 14 residues.

The chain uses TRBV19 and TRBJ2-2; 13 bases are a match to TRBD2. V shed 2 bases, J shed 5 bases, and the junction held 5 bases outside the gene matches. In germline, CDR1 is LNHDA, CDR2 SQIVND (reference sequence). CDR3 length equals 17 residues. CDR3: CASSIYSGLAGTGELFF. In DNA, the CDR3 is TGTGCCAGTAGTATATACTCGGGACTAGCGGGGACCGGGGAGCTGTTTTTT.

In this sample, this clonotype turned up many times. The chain carries TRBV20-1 and TRBJ2-7, with D possibly TRBD2 on 6 matching bases. The CDR3 loop spans 12 amino acids. The V end lost 3 bases, the J end lost 6 bases, and 12 bases lay between the germline ends. CDR1 is DFQATT, CDR2 SNEGSKA, per germline (reference sequence). CDR3 in DNA: TGCAGTGCTAGCGGGAGTTACTCCGAGCAGTACTTC. It yields the protein CSASGSYSEQYF.

The genes are TRBV5-4 and TRBJ2-2; 8 positions match TRBD1. This CDR3 comprises 15 residues. V lost 5 bases and J lost 5; bases outside the gene matches: 8. In germline, CDR1 is SGHNT, CDR2 YYREEE (reference sequence). CDR3 protein: CASRNYGQGTGELFF. The CDR3, as DNA: TGTGCCAGCAGAAACTATGGACAGGGAACCGGGGAGCTGTTTTTT.

This clonotype was observed many times. J is TRBJ1-2 and V is TRBV11-2; D is uncertain. With 0 bases removed from V and 3 bases from J, the gap between germline ends came to 11 bases. The CDR3 totals 15 residues. CDR1 and CDR2 (germline): SGHAT, FQNNGV. In DNA form, the CDR3 reads TGTGCCAGCAGCTTAGAAGCCCGGGGTCACTATGGCTACACCTTC. This gives the protein CASSLEARGHYGYTF.

The chain employs TRBV12-3 or TRBV12-4 and TRBJ2-1; 11 positions agree with TRBD2. V trimming: 5 bases; J trimming: 5 bases; junction bases outside the gene matches: 14. The CDR3 extends over 18 amino acids. In nucleotides, the CDR3 is TGTGCCAGCAGTCGCCGTGGGCTAGCGGGAGGCAGAAACAATGAGCAGTTCTTC. Its translation: CASSRRGLAGGRNNEQFF.

This clonotype came up many times. V usage is TRBV12-3 or TRBV12-4 and J usage is TRBJ2-2; tentatively, D is TRBD2 (6 bases). V was clipped by 3 bases and J by 2 bases, with 7 bases between them. The CDR3 has 14 amino acids. As DNA, the CDR3 is TGTGCCAGCAGTTTCGGGGGTAACACCGGGGAGCTGTTTTTT. This codes for CASSFGGNTGELFF.

This clonotype has more than one count but fewer than ten. The genes are TRBV11-3 and TRBJ2-1; 9 bases agree with TRBD2. J gave up 5 bases and V 3 bases, and 2 bases lay outside the gene matches. CDR3 size: 14 residues. CDR1 and CDR2 from the germline V gene are SGHNT and YENEEA. CDR3 protein: CASSFSGSDNEQFF. The CDR3 nucleotides read TGTGCCAGCAGCTTTAGCGGGAGTGACAATGAGCAGTTCTTC.

In its sample, this clonotype was seen many times. The CDR3 protein is CSVDSGRGTQYF. CDR3 sequence (DNA): TGCAGCGTTGATTCGGGGAGAGGGACCCAGTACTTC. The chain is built from TRBV29-1 and TRBJ2-5; a possible D gene is TRBD2 (5 bases). Trimming took off 3 bases at V and 7 bases at J, with 12 bases between the two ends. Germline assignment: CDR1 SQVTM and CDR2 ANQGSEA. The length of the CDR3 is 12 residues.

The chain's CDR3 is CASSLDSDSTVDEQFF. The CDR3 DNA is TGCGCCAGCAGCTTGGACTCAGACTCCACCGTGGATGAGCAGTTCTTC. The V gene is TRBV5-1, the J gene TRBJ2-1; D is unresolved. Deletions cut 0 bases from V and 8 bases from J, with 18 bases between. The CDR3 runs 16 residues. Germline V gene sequence: CDR1 SGHRS, CDR2 YFSETQ. The full variable domain, with the rest looked up from reference TRBV5-1 and TRBJ2-1, is KAGVTQTPRYLIKTRGQQVTLSCSPISGHRSVSWYQQTPGQGLQFLFEYFSETQRNKGNFPGRFSGRQFSNSRSEMNVSTLELGDSALYLCASSLDSDSTVDEQFFGPGTRLTVL.